This T cell receptor (beta chain) was identified during a study of cytomegalovirus exposure and HLA in healthy donors. V trimming: 0 bases; J trimming: 8 bases; junction bases outside the gene matches: 6. This CDR3 region has 17 residues. Germline V CDR1 and CDR2: PRHDT, FYEKMQ (reference sequence). The study ran its PCR with 60 Vbeta and 13 Jbeta primers. TCRdb keeps only in-frame clones here, not all; method: immunoSEQ multiplex PCR. This table has about 130,000 clones, roughly three quarters appearing once. V gene TRBV13 combines with J gene TRBJ1-6; 11 bases match TRBD1. This sequence was found in a male donor in good health and CMV-seronegative. Sequencing input: PBMCs. The CDR3 coding sequence is TGTGCCAGCAGCTTAGGGAGGACAGGGGGCAAGGATTCACCCCTCCACTTT. Its translation: CASSLGRTGGKDSPLHF.